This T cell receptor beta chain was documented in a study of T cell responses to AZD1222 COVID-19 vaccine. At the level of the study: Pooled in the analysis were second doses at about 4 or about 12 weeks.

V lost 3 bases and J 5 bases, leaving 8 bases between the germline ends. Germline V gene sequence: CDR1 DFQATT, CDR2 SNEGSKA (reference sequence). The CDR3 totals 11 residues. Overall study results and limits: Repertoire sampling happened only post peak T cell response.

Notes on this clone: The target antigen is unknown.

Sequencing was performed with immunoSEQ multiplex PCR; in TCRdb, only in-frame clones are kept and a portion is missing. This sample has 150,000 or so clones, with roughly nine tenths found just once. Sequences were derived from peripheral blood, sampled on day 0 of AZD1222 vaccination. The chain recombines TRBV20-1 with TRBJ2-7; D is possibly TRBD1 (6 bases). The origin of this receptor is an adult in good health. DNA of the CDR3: TGCAGTGCTAGCAGGACAGACGAGCAGTACTTC. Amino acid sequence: CSASRTDEQYF.